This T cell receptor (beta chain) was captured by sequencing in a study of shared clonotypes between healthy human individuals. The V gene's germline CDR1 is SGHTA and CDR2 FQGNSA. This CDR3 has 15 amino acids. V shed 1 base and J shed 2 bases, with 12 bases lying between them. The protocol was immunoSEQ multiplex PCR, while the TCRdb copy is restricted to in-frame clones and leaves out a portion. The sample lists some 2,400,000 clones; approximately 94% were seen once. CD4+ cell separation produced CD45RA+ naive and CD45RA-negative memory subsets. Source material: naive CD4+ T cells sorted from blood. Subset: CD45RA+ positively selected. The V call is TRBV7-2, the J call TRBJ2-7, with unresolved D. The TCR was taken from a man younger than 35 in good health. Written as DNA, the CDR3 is TGTGCCAGCAGCTTAGAGGTTGTGACGGCCTACGAGCAGTACTTC. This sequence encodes CASSLEVVTAYEQYF.